The clone carrying this T cell receptor beta chain was recorded at least ten times. The antigen is not known. The CDR3 runs 13 residues. The V gene's germline CDR1 is KGHSH and CDR2 LQKENI. V was clipped by 2 bases and J by 8 bases; unmatched bases: 2. This specimen comes from a study of T cells after yellow fever vaccination. Findings of the study overall: After the booster, about 95% of CD4 and approximately 87% of CD8 primary-response clones were re-detected. Abundant clonotypes from the bulk population could get into FACS-sorted repertoires as contaminants.

A universal primer site and UMIs were added as TCR cDNA was made by 5'RACE template switching. MiXCR, run by TCRdb on the 5' RACE reads, gives a single entry per CDR3 protein. The profile shows 200,000 to 300,000 distinct CDR3 sequences, approximately 3.6% of them singletons. The rearrangement uses TRBV18 and TRBJ1-2; 10 bases line up with TRBD1. This specimen consisted of PBMCs, obtained 15 days after the yellow fever booster vaccination. The sequence came from a man between 18 and 35 years old who received the YFV17D yellow fever vaccine. CDR3 amino acids: CASSPDRGRGYTF. In DNA form, the CDR3 reads TGTGCCAGCTCACCAGACAGGGGGCGAGGCTACACCTTC. The entire variable domain, with the rest obtained from reference TRBV18 and TRBJ1-2, is as follows: NAGVMQNPRHLVRRRGQEARLRCSPMKGHSHVYWYRQLPEEGLKFMVYLQKENIIDESGMPKERFSAEFPKEGPSILRIQQVVRGDSAAYFCASSPDRGRGYTFGSGTRLTVV.